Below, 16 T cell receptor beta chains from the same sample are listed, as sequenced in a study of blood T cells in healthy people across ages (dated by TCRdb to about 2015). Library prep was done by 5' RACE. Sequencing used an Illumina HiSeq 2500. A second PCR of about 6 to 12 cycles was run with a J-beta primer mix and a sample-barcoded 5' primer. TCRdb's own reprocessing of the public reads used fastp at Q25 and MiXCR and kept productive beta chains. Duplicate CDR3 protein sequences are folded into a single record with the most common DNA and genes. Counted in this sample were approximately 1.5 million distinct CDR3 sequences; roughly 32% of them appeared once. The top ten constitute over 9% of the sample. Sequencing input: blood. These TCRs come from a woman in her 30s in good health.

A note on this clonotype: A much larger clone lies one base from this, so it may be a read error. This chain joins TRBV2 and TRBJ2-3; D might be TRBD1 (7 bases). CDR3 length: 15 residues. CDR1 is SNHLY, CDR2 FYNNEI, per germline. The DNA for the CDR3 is TGTGCCAGCAGTGGGAGACAGGGAGGCACAGATACGCCGTATTTT. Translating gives CASSGRQGGTDTPYF. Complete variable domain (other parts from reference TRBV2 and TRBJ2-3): EPEVTQTPSHQVTQMGQEVILRCVPISNHLYFYWYRQILGQKVEFLVSFYNNEISEKSEIFDDQFSVERPDGSNFTLKIRSTKLEDSAMYFCASSGRQGGTDTPYFGPGTRLTVL.

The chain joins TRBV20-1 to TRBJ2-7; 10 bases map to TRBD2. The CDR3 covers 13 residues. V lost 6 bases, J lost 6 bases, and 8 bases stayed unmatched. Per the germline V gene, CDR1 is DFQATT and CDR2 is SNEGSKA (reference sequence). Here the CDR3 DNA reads TGCAGTGCGACGAGCGGGGGGGCGGTCGAGCAGTACTTC. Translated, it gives CSATSGGAVEQYF.

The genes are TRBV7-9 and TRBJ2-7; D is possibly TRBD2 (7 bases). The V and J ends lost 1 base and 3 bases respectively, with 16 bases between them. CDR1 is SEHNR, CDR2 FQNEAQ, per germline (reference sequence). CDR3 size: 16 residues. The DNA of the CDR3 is TGTGCCAGCAGCTTAGGGGGGGGGCGCCAAGTCTACGAGCAGTACTTC. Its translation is CASSLGGGRQVYEQYF. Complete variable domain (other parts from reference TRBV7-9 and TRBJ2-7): DTGVSQNPRHKITKRGQNVTFRCDPISEHNRLYWYRQTLGQGPEFLTYFQNEAQLEKSRLLSDRFSAERPKGSFSTLEIQRTEQGDSAMYLCASSLGGGRQVYEQYFGPGTRLTVT.

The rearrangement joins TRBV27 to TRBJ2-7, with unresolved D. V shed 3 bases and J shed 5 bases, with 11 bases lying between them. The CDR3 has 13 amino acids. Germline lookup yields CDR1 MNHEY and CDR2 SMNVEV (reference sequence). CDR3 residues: CASSFSGTHEQYF. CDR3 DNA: TGTGCCAGCAGTTTTTCGGGTACGCACGAGCAGTACTTC.

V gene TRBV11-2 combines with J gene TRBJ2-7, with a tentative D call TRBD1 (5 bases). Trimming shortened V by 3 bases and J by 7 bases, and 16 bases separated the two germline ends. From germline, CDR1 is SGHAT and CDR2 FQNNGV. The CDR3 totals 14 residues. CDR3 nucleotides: TGTGCCAGCAGCTTTTTGACCCAGGGTAATGAGCAGTACTTC. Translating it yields CASSFLTQGNEQYF.

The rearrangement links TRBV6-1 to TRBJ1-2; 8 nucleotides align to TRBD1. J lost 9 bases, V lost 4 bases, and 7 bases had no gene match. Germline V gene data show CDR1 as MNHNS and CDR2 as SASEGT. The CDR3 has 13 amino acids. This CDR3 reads CASSGQGLYSYTF. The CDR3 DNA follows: TGTGCCAGCAGTGGACAGGGGCTTTACAGCTACACCTTC.

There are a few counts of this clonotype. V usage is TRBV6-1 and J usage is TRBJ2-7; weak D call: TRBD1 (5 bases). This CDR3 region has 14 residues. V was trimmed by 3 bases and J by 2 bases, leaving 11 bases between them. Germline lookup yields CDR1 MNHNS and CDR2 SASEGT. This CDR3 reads CASSDNAGTYEQYF. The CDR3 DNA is TGTGCCAGCAGTGATAATGCAGGGACCTACGAGCAGTACTTC.

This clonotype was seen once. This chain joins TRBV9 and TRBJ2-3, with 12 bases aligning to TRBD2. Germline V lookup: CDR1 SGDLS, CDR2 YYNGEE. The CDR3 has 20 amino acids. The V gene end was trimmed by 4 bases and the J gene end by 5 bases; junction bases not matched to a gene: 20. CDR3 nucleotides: TGTGCCAGCAGCCAATTCGCCGGGACTAGCGGGCCTTTCGGACGAGATACGCAGTATTTT. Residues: CASSQFAGTSGPFGRDTQYF.

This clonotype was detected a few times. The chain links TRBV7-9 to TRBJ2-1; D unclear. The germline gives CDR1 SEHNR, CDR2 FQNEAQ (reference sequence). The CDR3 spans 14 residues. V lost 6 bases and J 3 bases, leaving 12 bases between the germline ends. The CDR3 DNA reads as TGTGCCAGCAGTCATCCCGACATCTACAATGAGCAGTTCTTC. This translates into CASSHPDIYNEQFF. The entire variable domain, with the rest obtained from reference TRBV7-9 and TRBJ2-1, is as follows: DTGVSQNPRHKITKRGQNVTFRCDPISEHNRLYWYRQTLGQGPEFLTYFQNEAQLEKSRLLSDRFSAERPKGSFSTLEIQRTEQGDSAMYLCASSHPDIYNEQFFGPGTRLTVL.

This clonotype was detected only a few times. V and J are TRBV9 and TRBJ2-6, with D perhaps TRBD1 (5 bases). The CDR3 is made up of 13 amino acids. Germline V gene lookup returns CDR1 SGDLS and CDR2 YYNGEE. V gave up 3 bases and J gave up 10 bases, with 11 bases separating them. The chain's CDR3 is CASSAKNRNVLTF. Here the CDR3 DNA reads TGTGCCAGCAGCGCCAAAAACAGGAACGTCCTGACTTTC.

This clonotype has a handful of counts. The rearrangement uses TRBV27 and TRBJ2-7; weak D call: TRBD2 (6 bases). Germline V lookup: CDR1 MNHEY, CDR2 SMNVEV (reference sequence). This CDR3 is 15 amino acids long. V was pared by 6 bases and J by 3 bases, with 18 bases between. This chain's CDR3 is CASRSEGAGYYEQYF. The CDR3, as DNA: TGTGCCAGCAGATCCGAGGGAGCGGGCTACTACGAGCAGTACTTC.

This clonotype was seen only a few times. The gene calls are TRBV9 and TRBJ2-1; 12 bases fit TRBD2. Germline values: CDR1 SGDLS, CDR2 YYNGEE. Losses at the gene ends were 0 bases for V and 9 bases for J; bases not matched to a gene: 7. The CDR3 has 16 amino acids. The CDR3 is CASSVGYLAGGTEQFF. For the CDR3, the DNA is TGTGCCAGCAGCGTAGGGTATCTAGCGGGGGGGACTGAGCAGTTCTTC.

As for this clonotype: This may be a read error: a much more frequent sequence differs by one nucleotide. The CDR3 nucleotides are TGTGCCAACAGACGCGGGGGGAACCAAGAGACCCAGTACTTC. Translated, it gives CANRRGGNQETQYF. The rearrangement joins TRBV7-2 to TRBJ2-5, with 8 positions matching TRBD2. This CDR3 region has 14 residues. The V segment lost 10 bases and the J segment 0 bases; nucleotides outside the gene matches: 7. The germline gives CDR1 SGHTA, CDR2 FQGNSA. Full variable domain (outside the CDR3, taken from reference TRBV7-2 and TRBJ2-5): GAGVSQSPSNKVTEKGKDVELRCDPISGHTALYWYRQSLGQGLEFLIYFQGNSAPDKSGLPSDRFSAERTGGSVSTLTIQRTQQEDSAVYLCANRRGGNQETQYFGPGTRLLVL.

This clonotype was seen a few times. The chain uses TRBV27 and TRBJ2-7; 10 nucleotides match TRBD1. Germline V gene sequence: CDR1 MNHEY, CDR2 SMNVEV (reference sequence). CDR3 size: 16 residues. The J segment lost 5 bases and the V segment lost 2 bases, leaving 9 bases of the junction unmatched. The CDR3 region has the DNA TGTGCCAGCAGTTTAAGGGCGGGACAGGGGAGGAACGAGCAGTACTTC. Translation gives CASSLRAGQGRNEQYF.

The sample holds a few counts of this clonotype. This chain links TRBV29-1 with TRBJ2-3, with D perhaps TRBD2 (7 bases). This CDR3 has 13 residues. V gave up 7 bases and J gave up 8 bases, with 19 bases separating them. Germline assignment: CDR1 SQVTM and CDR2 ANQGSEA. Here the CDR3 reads CSATNTGRGTQYF. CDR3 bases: TGCAGCGCTACAAATACAGGGAGGGGTACGCAGTATTTT.

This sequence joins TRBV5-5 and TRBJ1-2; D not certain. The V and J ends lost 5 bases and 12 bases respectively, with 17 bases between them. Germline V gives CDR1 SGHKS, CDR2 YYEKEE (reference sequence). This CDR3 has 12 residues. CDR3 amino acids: CASSILVPRNTF. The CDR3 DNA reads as TGTGCCAGCAGTATCCTCGTTCCTAGGAACACCTTC.